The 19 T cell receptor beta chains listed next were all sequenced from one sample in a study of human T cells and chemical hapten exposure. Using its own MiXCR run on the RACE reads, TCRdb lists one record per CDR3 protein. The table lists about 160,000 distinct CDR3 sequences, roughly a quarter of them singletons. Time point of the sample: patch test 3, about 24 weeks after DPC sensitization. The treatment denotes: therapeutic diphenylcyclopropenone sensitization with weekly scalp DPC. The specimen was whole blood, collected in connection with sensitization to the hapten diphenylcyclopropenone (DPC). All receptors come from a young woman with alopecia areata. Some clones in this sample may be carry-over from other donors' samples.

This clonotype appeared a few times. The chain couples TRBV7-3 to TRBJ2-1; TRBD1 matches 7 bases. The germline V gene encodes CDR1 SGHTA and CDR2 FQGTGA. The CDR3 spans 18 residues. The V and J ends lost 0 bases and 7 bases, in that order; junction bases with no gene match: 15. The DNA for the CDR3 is TGTGCCAGCAGCTTAACCCCGGGTCTGGGGACAGATTCGAATGAGCAGTTCTTC. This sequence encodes CASSLTPGLGTDSNEQFF.

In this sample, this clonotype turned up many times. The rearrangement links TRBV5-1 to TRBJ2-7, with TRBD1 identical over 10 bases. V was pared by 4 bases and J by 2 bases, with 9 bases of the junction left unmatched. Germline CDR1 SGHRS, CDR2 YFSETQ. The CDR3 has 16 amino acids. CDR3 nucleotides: TGCGCCAGCAGCCCCGGTCTGGGACAGGGGACCTACGAGCAGTACTTC. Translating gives CASSPGLGQGTYEQYF.

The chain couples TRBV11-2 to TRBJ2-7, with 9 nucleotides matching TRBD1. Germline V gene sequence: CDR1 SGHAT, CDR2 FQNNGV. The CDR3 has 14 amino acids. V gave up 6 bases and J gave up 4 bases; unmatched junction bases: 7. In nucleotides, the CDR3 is TGTGCCAGCAGACCGCTGGGGACAGGGTACGAGCAGTACTTC. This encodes CASRPLGTGYEQYF.

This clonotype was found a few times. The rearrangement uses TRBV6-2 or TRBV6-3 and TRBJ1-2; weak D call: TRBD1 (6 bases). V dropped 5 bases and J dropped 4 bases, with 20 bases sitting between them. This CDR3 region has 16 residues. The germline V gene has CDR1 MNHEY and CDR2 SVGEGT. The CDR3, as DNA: TGTGCCAGCAGTAAAAACTTACGGGACACCGGCTATGGCTACACCTTC. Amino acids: CASSKNLRDTGYGYTF.

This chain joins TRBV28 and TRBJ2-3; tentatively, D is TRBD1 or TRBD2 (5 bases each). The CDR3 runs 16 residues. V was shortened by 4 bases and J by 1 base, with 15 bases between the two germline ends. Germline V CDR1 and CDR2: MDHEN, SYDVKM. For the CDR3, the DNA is TGTGCCAGCAGTTACAACCCCCGGGACGGCACAGATACGCAGTATTTT. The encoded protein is CASSYNPRDGTDTQYF.

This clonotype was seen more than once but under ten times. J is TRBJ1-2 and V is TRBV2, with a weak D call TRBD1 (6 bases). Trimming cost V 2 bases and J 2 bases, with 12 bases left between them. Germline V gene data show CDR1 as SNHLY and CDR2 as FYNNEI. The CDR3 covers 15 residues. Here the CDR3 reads CASSESRGGNYGYTF. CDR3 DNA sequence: TGTGCCAGCAGTGAAAGTAGGGGGGGGAACTATGGCTACACCTTC.

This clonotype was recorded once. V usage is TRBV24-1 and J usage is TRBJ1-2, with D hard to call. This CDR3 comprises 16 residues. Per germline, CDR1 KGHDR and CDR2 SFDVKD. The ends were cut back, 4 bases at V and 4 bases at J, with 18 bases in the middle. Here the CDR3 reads CATSDRKTGPSYGYTF. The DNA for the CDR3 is TGTGCCACCAGTGACAGGAAGACCGGTCCTAGCTATGGCTACACCTTC.

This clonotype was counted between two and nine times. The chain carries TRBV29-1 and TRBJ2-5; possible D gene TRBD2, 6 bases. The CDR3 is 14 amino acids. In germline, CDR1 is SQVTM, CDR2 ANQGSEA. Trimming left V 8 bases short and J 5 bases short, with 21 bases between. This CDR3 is CSIREAYPGETQYF. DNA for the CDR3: TGCAGCATCAGGGAGGCCTACCCTGGGGAGACCCAGTACTTC.

The CDR3 reads CASTQGWDTEAFF. Here the CDR3 DNA reads TGTGCCAGCACCCAGGGATGGGACACTGAAGCTTTCTTT. The rearrangement joins TRBV28 to TRBJ1-1, with D tentatively TRBD1 (5 bases). Germline CDR1 MDHEN, CDR2 SYDVKM. Trimming removed 7 bases at V and 3 bases at J, with 12 bases between. This CDR3 spans 13 amino acids.

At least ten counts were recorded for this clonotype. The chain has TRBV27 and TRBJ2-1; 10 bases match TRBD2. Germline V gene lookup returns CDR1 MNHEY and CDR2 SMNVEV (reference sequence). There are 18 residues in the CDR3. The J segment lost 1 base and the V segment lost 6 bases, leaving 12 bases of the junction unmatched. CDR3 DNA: TGTGCCAGCAGCAAAAATCCCCTAGCGGGAGTGTCCTACAATGAGCAGTTCTTC. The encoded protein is CASSKNPLAGVSYNEQFF.

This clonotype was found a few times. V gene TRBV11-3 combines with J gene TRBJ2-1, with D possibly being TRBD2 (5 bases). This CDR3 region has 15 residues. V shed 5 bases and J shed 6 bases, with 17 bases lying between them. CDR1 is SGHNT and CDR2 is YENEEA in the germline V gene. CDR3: CASSPASTPSNEQFF. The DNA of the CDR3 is TGTGCCAGCAGCCCTGCTAGCACCCCATCCAATGAGCAGTTCTTC.

The CDR3 reads CASSLVGGSDTDTQYF. CDR3 in DNA: TGTGCCAGCAGCTTGGTGGGCGGGAGTGACACAGATACGCAGTATTTT. The chain joins TRBV5-6 to TRBJ2-3; 7 nucleotides agree with TRBD2. This CDR3 contains 16 residues. CDR1 is SGHDT and CDR2 is YYEEEE in the germline V gene. The V segment lost 0 bases and the J segment 2 bases; nucleotides outside the gene matches: 6.

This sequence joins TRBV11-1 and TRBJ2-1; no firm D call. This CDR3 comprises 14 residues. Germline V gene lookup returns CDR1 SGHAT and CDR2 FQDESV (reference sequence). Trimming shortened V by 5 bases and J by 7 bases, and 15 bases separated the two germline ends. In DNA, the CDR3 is TGTGCCAGCAGCCCCCGAGAGGCCGGGAATGAGCAGTTCTTC. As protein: CASSPREAGNEQFF.

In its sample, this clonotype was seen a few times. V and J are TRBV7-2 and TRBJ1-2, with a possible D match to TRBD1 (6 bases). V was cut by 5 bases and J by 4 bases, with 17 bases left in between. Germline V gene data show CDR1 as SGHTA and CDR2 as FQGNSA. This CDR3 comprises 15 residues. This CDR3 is CASSRSTQGRYGYTF. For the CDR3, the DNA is TGTGCCAGCAGCCGGAGTACGCAGGGGCGCTATGGCTACACCTTC.

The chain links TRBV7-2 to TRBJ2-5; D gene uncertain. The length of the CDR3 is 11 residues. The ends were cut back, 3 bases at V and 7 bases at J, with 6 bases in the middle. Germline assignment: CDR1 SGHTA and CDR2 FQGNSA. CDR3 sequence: CASSFGGTQYF. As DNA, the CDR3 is TGTGCCAGCAGCTTTGGTGGGACCCAGTACTTC.

The CDR3 sequence: CSAKEAFSYNEQFF. DNA for the CDR3: TGCAGTGCGAAGGAGGCGTTCTCCTACAATGAGCAGTTCTTC. V usage is TRBV20-1 and J usage is TRBJ2-1; D may be TRBD2 (5 bases). The V gene's germline CDR1 is DFQATT and CDR2 SNEGSKA (reference sequence). Trimming left V 6 bases short and J 0 bases short, with 12 bases between. This CDR3 has 14 residues.

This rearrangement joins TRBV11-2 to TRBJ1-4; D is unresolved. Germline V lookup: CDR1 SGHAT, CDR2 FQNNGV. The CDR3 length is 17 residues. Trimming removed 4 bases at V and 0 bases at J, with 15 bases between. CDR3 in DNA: TGTGCCAGCAGCTACCGGGCCCTAGACGCAACTAATGAAAAACTGTTTTTT. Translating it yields CASSYRALDATNEKLFF.

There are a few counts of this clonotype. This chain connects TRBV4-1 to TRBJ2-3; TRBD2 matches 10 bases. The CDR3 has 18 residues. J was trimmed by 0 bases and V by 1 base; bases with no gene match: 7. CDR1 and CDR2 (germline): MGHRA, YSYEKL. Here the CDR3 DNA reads TGCGCCAGCAGCCAAGCTCTAGCGGGAGAGACTAGCACAGATACGCAGTATTTT. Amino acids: CASSQALAGETSTDTQYF.

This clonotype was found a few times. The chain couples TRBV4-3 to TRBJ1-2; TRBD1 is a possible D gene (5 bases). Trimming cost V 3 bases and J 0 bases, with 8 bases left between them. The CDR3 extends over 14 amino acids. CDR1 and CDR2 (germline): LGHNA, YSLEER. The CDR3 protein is CASSHTGANYGYTF. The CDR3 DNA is TGCGCCAGCAGCCATACGGGGGCTAACTATGGCTACACCTTC.